The next 24 T cell receptor beta chains were all read from a single sample in a study of T-cell memory formation after mild COVID-19. TCRdb reprocessed the 5' RACE reads with MiXCR, giving one entry per CDR3 protein. This table has 150,000 to 200,000 distinct CDR3 sequences, approximately 14% appearing once. Sequencing was carried out using PBMCs or a T cell subset sorted from them (not recorded which). The receptors stem from an adult woman who had mild COVID-19 (a few samples of this study predate the infection). Cell type and time point are not known.

The rearrangement joins TRBV2 to TRBJ1-4; D might be TRBD1 (5 bases). V dropped 0 bases and J dropped 8 bases, with 22 bases sitting between them. CDR3 length: 18 amino acids. Germline V gene sequence: CDR1 SNHLY, CDR2 FYNNEI. The CDR3 protein is CASSEALTSGGSGEKLFF. Written as DNA, the CDR3 is TGTGCCAGCAGTGAAGCGCTGACAAGCGGGGGGTCTGGCGAAAAACTGTTTTTT.

In this sample, this clonotype turned up a few times. V and J are TRBV7-9 and TRBJ2-5, with a possible D match to TRBD2 (5 bases). Per germline, CDR1 SEHNR and CDR2 FQNEAQ (reference sequence). The CDR3 is made up of 14 amino acids. V was trimmed by 4 bases and J by 5 bases, leaving 14 bases between them. The CDR3 region has the DNA TGTGCCAGCAGCTCTCTCGGGGTCCGGGAGACCCAGTACTTC. Residues: CASSSLGVRETQYF.

In this sample, this clonotype turned up a few times. The J gene is TRBJ2-7, the V gene TRBV4-1; D gene unclear. V was cut by 1 base and J by 5 bases, with 6 bases left in between. The CDR3 is made up of 12 amino acids. Germline assignment: CDR1 MGHRA and CDR2 YSYEKL. Written as DNA, the CDR3 is TGCGCCAGCAGCCAAGTCCCGAACGAGCAGTACTTC. Its translation: CASSQVPNEQYF.

This clonotype was picked up a small number of times. This sequence joins TRBV4-1 and TRBJ2-6; no clear D. Trimming stripped 5 bases from V and 0 bases from J, with 11 bases between. This CDR3 spans 16 amino acids. CDR1 and CDR2 from the germline V gene are MGHRA and YSYEKL. The CDR3 coding sequence is TGCGCCAGCAGCAAAGGCGTCGCCTCTGGGGCCAACGTCCTGACTTTC. It codes for CASSKGVASGANVLTF.

There are a few counts of this clonotype. V gene TRBV28 combines with J gene TRBJ2-1; D call uncertain. Germline V gives CDR1 MDHEN, CDR2 SYDVKM. Trimming shortened V by 3 bases and J by 7 bases, and 7 bases separated the two germline ends. This CDR3 spans 12 amino acids. Here the CDR3 DNA reads TGTGCCAGCAGTTTCGACGGGAATGAGCAGTTCTTC. Translated: CASSFDGNEQFF.

The V gene is TRBV18, the J gene TRBJ1-1, with TRBD1 matching over 8 bases. This CDR3 is built from 13 residues. V was pared by 5 bases and J by 11 bases, with 10 bases of the junction left unmatched. Germline CDR1 is KGHSH and CDR2 is LQKENI. The CDR3 DNA is TGTGCCAGCTCAAGAGGACAGGGTGAGGGGGCTTTCTTT. Its protein product is CASSRGQGEGAFF.

To note about this clonotype: A much larger clonotype is one base distant, so this may be a read error. The gene calls are TRBV5-1 and TRBJ1-1, with D maybe TRBD1 (5 bases). Trimming removed 1 base at V and 5 bases at J, with 9 bases between. Germline V gene lookup returns CDR1 SGHRS and CDR2 YFSETQ. This CDR3 has 13 residues. The chain's CDR3 is CASSLFGGTEAFF. DNA of the CDR3: TGCGCCAGCAGCTTGTTTGGGGGGACTGAAGCTTTCTTT.

This rearrangement joins TRBV3-1 to TRBJ1-2; D perhaps matches TRBD1 (5 bases). Trimming took 0 bases from V and 7 from J, leaving 21 bases between them. The CDR3 covers 17 residues. The germline V gene encodes CDR1 LGHDT and CDR2 YNNKEL (reference sequence). The chain's CDR3 is CASSQDRLGSQGLGYTF. CDR3 bases: TGTGCCAGCAGCCAAGATCGCCTTGGATCCCAGGGTCTTGGCTACACCTTC.

This clonotype was observed a handful of times. The chain is built from TRBV20-1 and TRBJ2-3; TRBD2 matches at 9 bases. Losses at the gene ends were 5 bases for V and 2 bases for J; bases not matched to a gene: 8. The CDR3 totals 15 residues. Per the germline V gene, CDR1 is DFQATT and CDR2 is SNEGSKA (reference sequence). The CDR3 bases are TGCAGTGCTCGAAACTTAGCGGGGGTCACAGATACGCAGTATTTT. Translation: CSARNLAGVTDTQYF.

The gene calls are TRBV18 and TRBJ1-4, with 10 bases lining up with TRBD1. V shed 4 bases and J 8 bases; nucleotides not matched to a gene: 10. This CDR3 region has 16 residues. Germline loops: CDR1 KGHSH, CDR2 LQKENI. For the CDR3, the DNA is TGTGCCAGCTCACTACGTCTCGGGACAGGGGAGGAAAAACTGTTTTTT. Amino acids: CASSLRLGTGEEKLFF.

The rearrangement uses TRBV5-1 and TRBJ2-7; D might be TRBD1 (6 bases). This CDR3 spans 17 amino acids. With 4 bases removed from V and 0 bases from J, the gap between germline ends came to 20 bases. CDR1 is SGHRS, CDR2 YFSETQ, per germline. CDR3 sequence: CASSISTTGESSYEQYF. For the CDR3, the DNA is TGCGCCAGCAGCATCTCAACGACAGGCGAAAGCTCCTACGAGCAGTACTTC.

This clonotype was counted only a few times. The chain joins TRBV7-8 to TRBJ1-1; 10 bases are shared with TRBD1. V shed 4 bases and J 3 bases; nucleotides not matched to a gene: 11. The length of the CDR3 is 17 residues. CDR1 is SGHVS and CDR2 is FQNEAQ in the germline V gene. The CDR3 spells CASSSGPGTGVDTEAFF. The CDR3 DNA reads TGTGCCAGCAGCTCGGGACCCGGGACAGGGGTAGACACTGAAGCTTTCTTT.

This clonotype was seen a handful of times. The V call is TRBV12-3 or TRBV12-4, the J call TRBJ1-2; D is ambiguous. V lost 3 bases and J lost 5, with 10 bases in between. CDR3 length: 13 amino acids. Here the CDR3 reads CASSLAGTYGYTF. CDR3 DNA: TGTGCCAGCAGTTTGGCCGGTACATATGGCTACACCTTC.

This clonotype showed up just a few times. This sequence joins TRBV7-9 and TRBJ1-5; TRBD1 matches 8 bases. With 9 bases clipped from V and 6 bases from J, the junction kept 4 bases outside the gene matches. CDR3 size: 12 residues. Germline V gene lookup returns CDR1 SEHNR and CDR2 FQNEAQ (reference sequence). This CDR3 reads CASGQGSQPQHF. Here the CDR3 DNA reads TGTGCCAGTGGACAGGGTAGTCAGCCCCAGCATTTT.

The J gene is TRBJ1-2, the V gene TRBV20-1, with D perhaps matching TRBD1 (5 bases). Germline loops: CDR1 DFQATT, CDR2 SNEGSKA (reference sequence). The length of the CDR3 is 13 residues. Trimming pared 2 bases from V and 2 bases from J, leaving 9 bases between. CDR3 nucleotides: TGCAGTGCTAGACCCCAGGGAAACTATGGCTACACCTTC. Encoded protein: CSARPQGNYGYTF.

The chain combines TRBV2 with TRBJ1-5, with D possibly TRBD1 on 6 matching bases. CDR1 and CDR2 from the germline V gene are SNHLY and FYNNEI. The germline V and J ends were trimmed by 4 bases and 5 bases, with 12 bases remaining between them. This CDR3 region has 14 residues. The chain's CDR3 is CASSATNRDQPQHF. The CDR3 DNA reads TGTGCCAGCAGTGCGACCAACAGGGATCAGCCCCAGCATTTT.

The chain is built from TRBV20-1 and TRBJ1-2; D gene ambiguous. The CDR3 is 12 residues long. Germline lookup yields CDR1 DFQATT and CDR2 SNEGSKA (reference sequence). Trimming removed 0 bases at V and 8 bases at J, with 10 bases between. In nucleotides, the CDR3 is TGCAGTGCTAGAGATACGGGGTACGGCTACACCTTC. Encoded protein: CSARDTGYGYTF.

This clonotype has more than one count but fewer than ten. The chain links TRBV4-2 to TRBJ2-5, with 7 bases that match TRBD2. The CDR3 sequence is 17 residues long. The V gene's germline CDR1 is LGHNA and CDR2 YNFKEQ. V shed 3 bases and J 5 bases; nucleotides not matched to a gene: 15. The CDR3 bases are TGTGCCAGCAGCCAGGAAGGCCCTACGACTAGCAGGGAGACCCAGTACTTC. Protein product: CASSQEGPTTSRETQYF.

The table lists this clonotype with many counts. The genes are TRBV6-5 and TRBJ2-3, with a tentative D call TRBD2 (6 bases). The CDR3 sequence is 15 residues long. Looked up from germline, CDR1 is MNHEY and CDR2 is SVGAGI. The ends were cut back, 4 bases at V and 0 bases at J, with 11 bases in the middle. The CDR3 sequence: CASSSLAASTDTQYF. The CDR3 nucleotides are TGTGCCAGCAGTTCCTTAGCGGCGAGCACAGATACGCAGTATTTT.

V usage is TRBV5-1 and J usage is TRBJ2-7, with D unclear. The V end lost 6 bases, the J end lost 0 bases, and 10 bases lay between the germline ends. Germline CDR1 is SGHRS and CDR2 is YFSETQ. The CDR3 is 13 amino acids. The CDR3 nucleotides read TGCGCCAGCACCTTAGACAACTCCTACGAGCAGTACTTC. This translates into CASTLDNSYEQYF.

This chain uses TRBV12-3 or TRBV12-4 with TRBJ2-7, with 12 positions matching TRBD1. Trimming removed 5 bases from V and 7 bases from J; junction bases left unmatched: 9. This CDR3 contains 15 residues. The CDR3 loop is CASSAGGQGAREQYF. Here the CDR3 DNA reads TGTGCCAGCAGTGCTGGGGGACAGGGGGCGCGAGAGCAGTACTTC.

This sequence joins TRBV7-2 and TRBJ2-4; 8 nucleotides align to TRBD1. The germline V gene encodes CDR1 SGHTA and CDR2 FQGNSA. J lost 0 bases, V lost 4 bases, and 8 bases had no gene match. The CDR3 extends over 17 amino acids. CDR3 amino acids: CASSWNRGSVAKNIQYF. The CDR3 DNA reads as TGTGCCAGCAGCTGGAACAGGGGGAGTGTAGCCAAAAACATTCAGTACTTC.

CDR3 region: CSARLVARETQYF. The CDR3 coding sequence is TGCAGTGCTAGGCTTGTAGCCAGGGAGACCCAGTACTTC. This chain connects TRBV20-1 to TRBJ2-5; D call uncertain. The V end was cut by 3 bases, the J end by 5 bases, with 13 bases between. Germline V gene data show CDR1 as DFQATT and CDR2 as SNEGSKA (reference sequence). The length of the CDR3 is 13 residues.

The V and J genes are TRBV6-6 and TRBJ2-7; a possible D gene is TRBD2 (6 bases). This CDR3 is built from 13 residues. V was pared by 7 bases and J by 7 bases, with 17 bases between. The germline V gene has CDR1 MNHNY and CDR2 SVGAGI (reference sequence). The CDR3 region has the DNA TGTGCCAGCACCCCCGGGACTCTGGGGGAGCAGTACTTC. It yields the protein CASTPGTLGEQYF.